A selection of T cell receptor beta chains follows, all from one sample in a study of neurological immune-mediated disorders. TCRdb recomputed calls from the 5' RACE reads with MiXCR, one row per CDR3 protein. The sample records 55,000 to 80,000 distinct CDR3 sequences, roughly 13% being singletons. The sequenced sample consisted of PBMCs. These receptors were taken from a female donor with HTLV-1-associated myelopathy (HAM/TSP). Each CDR3 is given with its conserved first and last residue. Each record gives: clone size, V gene, D gene, J gene, CDR3 protein, CDR3 DNA. D genes are given only for firm matches. Clone size, where shown, is once, few, many, or a class for clones that have expanded.

abundance: .
v_gene: TRBV28
d_gene: .
j_gene: TRBJ1-1
CDR3aa: CASSLGGLNPEAFF
CDR3nt: TGTGCCAGCAGTTTGGGGGGGCTTAACCCTGAAGCTTTCTTT

abundance: .
v_gene: TRBV28
d_gene: .
j_gene: TRBJ2-7
CDR3aa: CVSIERVIIYEQYF
CDR3nt: TGTGTCAGCATTGAGCGGGTGATCATCTACGAGCAGTACTTC

abundance: many
v_gene: TRBV5-1
d_gene: .
j_gene: TRBJ2-3
CDR3aa: CASSLVITSTDTQYF
CDR3nt: TGCGCCAGCAGCTTGGTCATCACGAGCACAGATACGCAGTATTTT

abundance: many
v_gene: TRBV28
d_gene: .
j_gene: TRBJ2-5
CDR3aa: CASSHIPRGPQETQYF
CDR3nt: TGTGCCAGCAGCCATATACCGAGGGGACCCCAAGAGACCCAGTACTTC

abundance: .
v_gene: TRBV6-5
d_gene: TRBD2
j_gene: TRBJ2-2
CDR3aa: CASKIREAPTTGELFF
CDR3nt: TGTGCCAGCAAAATTCGGGAGGCGCCGACTACCGGGGAGCTGTTTTTT

abundance: many
v_gene: TRBV7-2
d_gene: TRBD2
j_gene: TRBJ2-1
CDR3aa: CASSLGAGGAQNEQFF
CDR3nt: TGTGCCAGCAGCTTAGGGGCGGGGGGGGCCCAGAATGAGCAGTTCTTC

abundance: many
v_gene: TRBV7-2
d_gene: .
j_gene: TRBJ2-2
CDR3aa: CASSSKAGGNTGELFF
CDR3nt: TGTGCCAGCAGCTCGAAGGCCGGGGGGAACACCGGGGAGCTGTTTTTT

abundance: many
v_gene: TRBV20-1
d_gene: TRBD1
j_gene: TRBJ2-2
CDR3aa: CSASDRVTNTGELFF
CDR3nt: TGCAGTGCTAGTGACAGGGTTACGAACACCGGGGAGCTGTTTTTT

abundance: few
v_gene: TRBV5-1
d_gene: .
j_gene: TRBJ2-3
CDR3aa: CASSHQKRPTSTDTQYF
CDR3nt: TGCGCCAGCAGCCACCAGAAGCGGCCAACTAGCACAGATACGCAGTATTTT

abundance: many
v_gene: TRBV5-1
d_gene: TRBD2
j_gene: TRBJ2-5
CDR3aa: CASSPRLAETQYF
CDR3nt: TGCGCCAGCAGCCCAAGACTAGCGGAGACCCAGTACTTC

abundance: many
v_gene: TRBV4-3
d_gene: TRBD2
j_gene: TRBJ2-3
CDR3aa: CASSPRLAMGDTQYF
CDR3nt: TGCGCCAGCAGCCCCCGACTAGCGATGGGAGATACGCAGTATTTT

abundance: many
v_gene: TRBV28
d_gene: .
j_gene: TRBJ2-7
CDR3aa: CASSLGAQAYEQYF
CDR3nt: TGTGCCAGCAGTTTAGGAGCGCAAGCCTACGAGCAGTACTTC

abundance: many
v_gene: TRBV7-9
d_gene: TRBD2
j_gene: TRBJ2-1
CDR3aa: CASSVRGGSGYEQFF
CDR3nt: TGTGCCAGCAGCGTGCGGGGGGGCTCAGGCTATGAGCAGTTCTTC

abundance: many
v_gene: TRBV6-5
d_gene: .
j_gene: TRBJ2-3
CDR3aa: CASSSDSLTDTQYF
CDR3nt: TGTGCCAGCAGTTCAGACAGTCTCACAGATACGCAGTATTTT

abundance: many
v_gene: TRBV15
d_gene: .
j_gene: TRBJ2-3
CDR3aa: CATSRAPGTDTQYF
CDR3nt: TGTGCCACCAGCAGGGCCCCGGGCACAGATACGCAGTATTTT

abundance: many
v_gene: TRBV2
d_gene: .
j_gene: TRBJ1-2
CDR3aa: CASSPLGVNYGYTF
CDR3nt: TGTGCCAGCAGCCCTTTGGGGGTTAACTATGGCTACACCTTC

abundance: many
v_gene: TRBV7-3
d_gene: TRBD1
j_gene: TRBJ2-2
CDR3aa: CASSQYPGQVNTGELFF
CDR3nt: TGTGCCAGCAGCCAATACCCGGGACAGGTGAACACCGGGGAGCTGTTTTTT

abundance: many
v_gene: TRBV6-2/TRBV6-3
d_gene: .
j_gene: TRBJ1-2
CDR3aa: CASSASNGGYTF
CDR3nt: TGTGCCAGCAGTGCCTCGAACGGCGGCTACACCTTC

abundance: many
v_gene: TRBV5-1
d_gene: TRBD2
j_gene: TRBJ2-3
CDR3aa: CASSTGLVIDTQYF
CDR3nt: TGCGCCAGCAGCACGGGACTAGTAATAGATACGCAGTATTTT

abundance: .
v_gene: TRBV7-3
d_gene: .
j_gene: TRBJ2-1
CDR3aa: CASSPAEGTYNEQFF
CDR3nt: TGTGCCAGCAGCCCGGCTGAGGGCACCTACAATGAGCAGTTCTTC

abundance: .
v_gene: TRBV6-5
d_gene: TRBD1
j_gene: TRBJ2-7
CDR3aa: CASSYSFGQGAYEQYF
CDR3nt: TGTGCCAGCAGTTACTCCTTTGGACAGGGGGCCTACGAGCAGTACTTC

abundance: many
v_gene: TRBV11-2
d_gene: TRBD2
j_gene: TRBJ2-1
CDR3aa: CAVGESGGNEQFF
CDR3nt: TGTGCCGTTGGGGAAAGCGGGGGGAATGAGCAGTTCTTC

abundance: large
v_gene: TRBV14
d_gene: .
j_gene: TRBJ2-7
CDR3aa: CASSQGDWTYEQYF
CDR3nt: TGTGCCAGCAGCCAAGGAGACTGGACCTACGAGCAGTACTTC

abundance: many
v_gene: TRBV7-2
d_gene: .
j_gene: TRBJ2-3
CDR3aa: CASSSGVTSTDTQYF
CDR3nt: TGTGCCAGCAGCTCAGGGGTAACTAGCACAGATACGCAGTATTTT

abundance: many
v_gene: TRBV20-1
d_gene: .
j_gene: TRBJ2-4
CDR3aa: CSATRGVLAKNIQYF
CDR3nt: TGCAGTGCCACCAGAGGGGTTCTAGCCAAAAACATTCAGTACTTC

abundance: many
v_gene: TRBV6-5
d_gene: TRBD2
j_gene: TRBJ2-3
CDR3aa: CASSYGVIGGGTDTQYF
CDR3nt: TGTGCCAGCAGTTACGGAGTCATCGGGGGGGGCACAGATACGCAGTATTTT

abundance: many
v_gene: TRBV20-1
d_gene: .
j_gene: TRBJ2-2
CDR3aa: CSASGTQNTGELFF
CDR3nt: TGCAGTGCGTCCGGGACCCAGAACACCGGGGAGCTGTTTTTT

abundance: many
v_gene: TRBV5-1
d_gene: .
j_gene: TRBJ2-3
CDR3aa: CASSLQQGGTDTQYF
CDR3nt: TGCGCCAGCAGCTTGCAACAGGGCGGCACAGATACGCAGTATTTT

abundance: many
v_gene: TRBV5-6
d_gene: .
j_gene: TRBJ2-5
CDR3aa: CASSKVGAVRETQYF
CDR3nt: TGTGCCAGCAGCAAAGTCGGGGCAGTGAGGGAGACCCAGTACTTC

abundance: many
v_gene: TRBV12-3/TRBV12-4
d_gene: .
j_gene: TRBJ1-5
CDR3aa: CASSFKGRTNSNQPQHF
CDR3nt: TGTGCCAGCAGTTTCAAGGGAAGGACAAATAGCAATCAGCCCCAGCATTTT

abundance: few
v_gene: TRBV5-1
d_gene: .
j_gene: TRBJ2-5
CDR3aa: CASSTVGEETQYF
CDR3nt: TGCGCCAGCAGCACTGTGGGGGAAGAGACCCAGTACTTC

abundance: many
v_gene: TRBV7-2
d_gene: TRBD2
j_gene: TRBJ2-1
CDR3aa: CASSSASGGRHEQFF
CDR3nt: TGTGCCAGCAGCTCAGCCTCGGGGGGGCGACATGAGCAGTTCTTC

abundance: many
v_gene: TRBV7-9
d_gene: TRBD2
j_gene: TRBJ2-3
CDR3aa: CASSLRGALTDTQYF
CDR3nt: TGTGCCAGCAGCTTGCGGGGGGCCCTCACAGATACGCAGTATTTT

abundance: .
v_gene: TRBV29-1
d_gene: .
j_gene: TRBJ2-3
CDR3aa: CSVGAFSDTQYF
CDR3nt: TGCAGCGTTGGCGCGTTCTCAGATACGCAGTATTTT

abundance: many
v_gene: TRBV5-1
d_gene: TRBD1
j_gene: TRBJ2-7
CDR3aa: CASSLLGGLSYEQYF
CDR3nt: TGCGCCAGCAGCTTATTAGGGGGCCTCTCCTACGAGCAGTACTTC

abundance: many
v_gene: TRBV28
d_gene: .
j_gene: TRBJ1-4
CDR3aa: CASTGVFNEKLFF
CDR3nt: TGTGCCAGCACAGGGGTCTTTAATGAAAAACTGTTTTTT

abundance: many
v_gene: TRBV25-1
d_gene: .
j_gene: TRBJ2-3
CDR3aa: CASRGHHTDTQYF
CDR3nt: TGTGCCAGCAGGGGTCATCACACAGATACGCAGTATTTT

abundance: .
v_gene: TRBV27
d_gene: TRBD2
j_gene: TRBJ2-1
CDR3aa: CASSLLEGLVVREQFF
CDR3nt: TGTGCCAGCAGTTTATTAGAGGGACTAGTGGTAAGGGAGCAGTTCTTC

abundance: few
v_gene: TRBV11-2
d_gene: TRBD2
j_gene: TRBJ2-3
CDR3aa: CASSLLWGGLSTDTQYF
CDR3nt: TGTGCCAGCAGCCTCCTATGGGGGGGATTGAGCACAGATACGCAGTATTTT

abundance: many
v_gene: TRBV20-1
d_gene: .
j_gene: TRBJ1-5
CDR3aa: CSASLDGGGNQPQHF
CDR3nt: TGCAGTGCTAGTTTGGACGGTGGGGGAAATCAGCCCCAGCATTTT

abundance: many
v_gene: TRBV25-1
d_gene: .
j_gene: TRBJ2-3
CDR3aa: CASGRDSGDTQYF
CDR3nt: TGTGCCAGCGGACGGGACTCTGGGGATACGCAGTATTTT

abundance: many
v_gene: TRBV5-1
d_gene: TRBD2
j_gene: TRBJ2-1
CDR3aa: CASSWTSGGAWEQFF
CDR3nt: TGCGCCAGCAGCTGGACTAGCGGGGGGGCATGGGAGCAGTTCTTC

abundance: many
v_gene: TRBV7-9
d_gene: TRBD1
j_gene: TRBJ1-2
CDR3aa: CASSLSSGQGIRANYGYTF
CDR3nt: TGTGCCAGCAGCTTAAGCTCGGGACAGGGGATCCGCGCTAACTATGGCTACACCTTC

abundance: once
v_gene: TRBV2
d_gene: TRBD1
j_gene: TRBJ2-3
CDR3aa: CASLQGGTDTQYF
CDR3nt: TGTGCCAGCCTTCAGGGGGGCACAGATACGCAGTATTTT

abundance: few
v_gene: TRBV5-1
d_gene: .
j_gene: TRBJ2-2
CDR3aa: CASSLATRGFGGELFF
CDR3nt: TGCGCCAGCAGCTTGGCCACCAGGGGCTTCGGCGGGGAGCTGTTTTTT

abundance: many
v_gene: TRBV5-1
d_gene: .
j_gene: TRBJ1-6
CDR3aa: CASSLSHSVRDSPLHF
CDR3nt: TGCGCCAGCAGCTTGTCCCACAGCGTGAGGGATTCACCCCTCCACTTT

abundance: many
v_gene: TRBV20-1
d_gene: TRBD2
j_gene: TRBJ2-3
CDR3aa: CSASSLAGGLNTQYF
CDR3nt: TGCAGTGCTTCGAGCCTAGCGGGGGGGCTGAATACGCAGTATTTT

abundance: many
v_gene: TRBV24-1
d_gene: .
j_gene: TRBJ1-2
CDR3aa: CATSDLTANYGYTF
CDR3nt: TGTGCCACCAGTGATTTGACAGCTAACTATGGCTACACCTTC

abundance: many
v_gene: TRBV4-1
d_gene: TRBD2
j_gene: TRBJ2-1
CDR3aa: CASSQDIASGVYNEQFF
CDR3nt: TGCGCCAGCAGCCAAGATATAGCTAGCGGGGTGTACAATGAGCAGTTCTTC

abundance: many
v_gene: TRBV7-2
d_gene: TRBD1
j_gene: TRBJ2-2
CDR3aa: CASSLAIVTGHTGELFF
CDR3nt: TGTGCCAGCAGCTTAGCGATCGTGACAGGGCATACCGGGGAGCTGTTTTTT

abundance: many
v_gene: TRBV7-6
d_gene: TRBD2
j_gene: TRBJ2-3
CDR3aa: CASSLFTRGGQRDTQYF
CDR3nt: TGTGCCAGCAGCTTGTTTACCCGGGGGGGCCAGAGAGATACGCAGTATTTT

abundance: many
v_gene: TRBV3-1
d_gene: .
j_gene: TRBJ1-1
CDR3aa: CASSQGDQSAFF
CDR3nt: TGTGCCAGCAGCCAAGGGGATCAGTCGGCTTTCTTT

abundance: few
v_gene: TRBV6-4
d_gene: .
j_gene: TRBJ2-7
CDR3aa: CASKEMPHSYEQYF
CDR3nt: TGTGCTTCCAAGGAGATGCCGCACTCCTACGAGCAGTACTTC